This T cell receptor (beta chain) was sequenced for a study of CD8 T cells in ankylosing spondylitis. Overall study results and limits: Disease-linked clones reportedly showed significant enrichment in matched ankylosing spondylitis synovial fluid.

This clonotype was picked up many times. The target antigen is unknown. Quantitative 5'-RACE was performed with molecular barcodes, and it yielded the TCR beta libraries. TCRdb fed the 5' RACE reads into MiXCR, producing one record per CDR3 protein. This table has under 150,000 distinct CDR3 sequences, approximately 10% appearing once. The receptor's source is a female donor with ankylosing spondylitis or in good health (not recorded which). Sequencing input: blood, either unsorted or a sorted T cell fraction (not recorded which).

For the CDR3, the DNA is TGTGCCATCAGTGAAGCCGAGGACAGTCACTACGAGCAGTACTTC. The encoded protein is CAISEAEDSHYEQYF. This sequence joins TRBV10-3 and TRBJ2-7; TRBD1 might be the D (6 bases). Germline V lookup: CDR1 ENHRY, CDR2 SYGVKD. V was cut by 3 bases and J by 3 bases, with 15 bases left in between. The CDR3 consists of 15 residues.